This is a list of T cell receptor beta chains from one sample in a study of regulatory T cells in long-lasting Graves disease. TCRdb redid the calling of the multiplex PCR reads with MiXCR, one entry per CDR3 protein. In the table there are 400,000 to 650,000 distinct CDR3 sequences, around 15% of which are singletons. This sample also belongs to another study, concerning T cells in Graves' hyperthyroidism and ophthalmopathy.

Sequencing was performed on peripheral blood mononuclear cells (PBMCs), taken at new diagnosis, from a patient treated with antithyroid drugs. The source is a woman aged 35-60 years with Graves disease. Both conserved end residues are part of each CDR3. D genes are given only for firm matches. Expanded clones are given a class, and other clones once, few, many or no size at all.

15,TRBJ2-1,many,.,TRBV24-1,TGTGCCACCAGTGATTTTCGGGGGTCCTACAATGAGCAGTTCTTC,CATSDFRGSYNEQFF
15,TRBJ2-1,many,TRBD2,TRBV6-1,TGTGCCAGCACTAACGAGGCTAGCGGGGTTACTGAGCAGTTCTTC,CASTNEASGVTEQFF
14,TRBJ2-4,many,TRBD2,TRBV29-1,TGCAGCGCTCTAGCGGGGGGAATAAAAAACATTCAGTACTTC,CSALAGGIKNIQYF
15,TRBJ2-1,few,TRBD2,TRBV20-1,TGCAGTGCTAGCTGGGGCGGGGGGGCCTACAATGAGCAGTTCTTC,CSASWGGGAYNEQFF
14,TRBJ1-1,many,.,TRBV12-3/TRBV12-4,TGTGCCAGCAGTCCCCTTCGGGGGGGCACTGAAGCTTTCTTT,CASSPLRGGTEAFF
14,TRBJ2-3,few,TRBD2,TRBV19,TGTGCCAGTAGGCTAGCGGGGGTTGCAGATACGCAGTATTTT,CASRLAGVADTQYF
14,TRBJ2-4,.,.,TRBV2,TGTGCCAGCCAGCCAGAGCCAGCCAAAAACATTCAGTACTTC,CASQPEPAKNIQYF
11,TRBJ1-1,many,.,TRBV29-1,TGCAGCGTTATTCTGAACACTGAAGCTTTCTTT,CSVILNTEAFF
14,TRBJ2-5,many,TRBD2,TRBV3-1,TGTGCCAGCCTGGCCAGCGGGGGTCCAGAGACCCAGTACTTC,CASLASGGPETQYF
13,TRBJ2-7,few,.,TRBV7-9,TGTGCCAGCAGCTTTTCAGGGACGAACGAGCAGTACTTC,CASSFSGTNEQYF
14,TRBJ2-3,many,TRBD2,TRBV12-3/TRBV12-4,TGTGCCAGCAGTACCGGGACTAGCTCAGATACGCAGTATTTT,CASSTGTSSDTQYF
18,TRBJ2-3,many,TRBD1,TRBV12-3/TRBV12-4,TGTGCCAGCAGTTTATTAGTCCGGGACAGGGCTAGCACAGATACGCAGTATTTT,CASSLLVRDRASTDTQYF
14,TRBJ2-1,.,TRBD1,TRBV9,TGTGCCAGCAGCATTAGGACAGGGGGGAATGAGCAGTTCTTC,CASSIRTGGNEQFF
15,TRBJ1-5,many,TRBD1,TRBV10-3,TGTGCCATCAGTGCGACAGGGGGAAGCAATCAGCCCCAGCATTTT,CAISATGGSNQPQHF
14,TRBJ1-2,many,TRBD1,TRBV3-1,TGTGCCAGCAGCCCCGGGTCAGGGGGTACTGGCTACACCTTC,CASSPGSGGTGYTF
17,TRBJ2-5,many,TRBD2,TRBV7-2,TGTGCCAGCAGCTTAACGAGCGGGGGGGCGTACCAAGAGACCCAGTACTTC,CASSLTSGGAYQETQYF
14,TRBJ1-1,.,.,TRBV20-1,TGCAGTGCTAGGGGGGGGGCGGATAACACTGAAGCTTTCTTT,CSARGGADNTEAFF
14,TRBJ1-2,.,.,TRBV20-1,TGCAGTGCTAGAGATCAACAGGGCAACTATGACTACACCTTC,CSARDQQGNYDYTF
13,TRBJ2-3,few,.,TRBV6-5,TGTGCCAGCAGTTGGAAGGGAGGTGATACGCAGTATTTT,CASSWKGGDTQYF
15,TRBJ1-2,.,TRBD1,TRBV4-1,TGCGCCAGCAGCCGGCAGACAGGGGAGGAATATGGCTACACCTTC,CASSRQTGEEYGYTF
16,TRBJ2-1,.,.,TRBV10-3,TGTGCCATCAGTGAGTCGTATGGGGAGGCCTACAATGAGCAGTTCTTC,CAISESYGEAYNEQFF
14,TRBJ1-5,many,.,TRBV20-1,TGCAGTGCTAGGGAGGGTGGCAGCAATCAGCCCCAGCATTTT,CSAREGGSNQPQHF
15,TRBJ2-1,.,.,TRBV24-1,TGTGCCACCAGTGCACTGGGGGGTGGTCTGGATGAGCAGTTCTTC,CATSALGGGLDEQFF
14,TRBJ1-5,many,TRBD1,TRBV28,TGTGCCAGCAGTCCACCGGACAGGGGACGAGCCCAGCATTTT,CASSPPDRGRAQHF
16,TRBJ2-7,many,TRBD2,TRBV11-1,TGTGCCAGCAGCCGCCCCTTTGCGGGGGGAGTCTACGAGCAGTACTTC,CASSRPFAGGVYEQYF
15,TRBJ2-3,few,.,TRBV6-1,TGTGCCAGCAGTCCGGGGGATAGCGGCACAGATACGCAGTATTTT,CASSPGDSGTDTQYF
18,TRBJ2-5,.,TRBD2,TRBV6-2/TRBV6-3,TGTGCCAGCAGTGAATGGAGACTAGCGGGGGGGTACCAAGAGACCCAGTACTTC,CASSEWRLAGGYQETQYF
14,TRBJ2-2,once,.,TRBV7-3,TGTGCCAGCAGCCCCCCTCCCGGGACCGGGGAGCTGTTTTTT,CASSPPPGTGELFF
12,TRBJ2-2,many,.,TRBV30,TGTGCCTGGCCCCAGGGGACCGGGGAGCTGTTTTTT,CAWPQGTGELFF
14,TRBJ2-7,many,TRBD1,TRBV3-1,TGTGCCAGCAGCAAGTGGGACAGAGTCTACGAGCAGTACTTC,CASSKWDRVYEQYF
14,TRBJ2-7,many,.,TRBV5-5,TGTGCCAGCAGCTTGAGTCAGCCTCCCTACGAGCAGTACTTC,CASSLSQPPYEQYF
18,TRBJ2-4,.,TRBD2,TRBV6-5,TGTGCCAGCAGTTACCCTAGCGGGGGAGACGGGGCCAAAAACATTCAGTACTTC,CASSYPSGGDGAKNIQYF
16,TRBJ1-3,many,.,TRBV6-1,TGTGCCAGCAGTCGCAGAGGGGGAAGCGCTGGAAACACCATATATTTT,CASSRRGGSAGNTIYF
12,TRBJ1-2,many,.,TRBV3-1,TGTGCCAGCAGCCAAGGGATGAATGGCTACACCTTC,CASSQGMNGYTF
14,TRBJ1-1,few,.,TRBV30,TGTGCCTGCTCCCCAGGGGCTTTGAACACTGAAGCTTTCTTT,CACSPGALNTEAFF
14,TRBJ2-1,.,TRBD2,TRBV2,TGTGCCAGCAGTCAGCGGGATCCCTACAATGAGCAGTTCTTC,CASSQRDPYNEQFF
15,TRBJ1-4,.,TRBD1,TRBV5-8,TGTGCCAGCAGCCGGGACAGGGGATCTAATGAAAAACTGTTTTTT,CASSRDRGSNEKLFF
12,TRBJ2-3,few,.,TRBV9,TGTGCCAGCAGCCCGATGAAAGATACGCAGTATTTT,CASSPMKDTQYF
14,TRBJ2-1,few,TRBD2,TRBV29-1,TGCAGCGTTGTGGGGGGGAGCTCCTACAATGAGCAGTTCTTC,CSVVGGSSYNEQFF
19,TRBJ1-4,many,TRBD1,TRBV2,TGTGCCAGCAGTGAAGCTGTTGACAGGGACTGGTTTGGCTTTGAAAAACTGTTTTTT,CASSEAVDRDWFGFEKLFF
13,TRBJ1-5,many,.,TRBV5-1,TGCGCCAGCAGAAAGGCGGAGGGACAGCCCCAGCATTTT,CASRKAEGQPQHF
13,TRBJ1-2,few,.,TRBV19,TGTGCCAGTAGTTCGACATGGAGTAGTGGCTACACCTTC,CASSSTWSSGYTF
14,TRBJ1-4,many,.,TRBV7-2,TGTGCCAGCAGCAAGACAGTCGCTAATGAAAAACTGTTTTTT,CASSKTVANEKLFF
12,TRBJ1-2,many,.,TRBV12-3/TRBV12-4,TGTGCCAGCAGCCGGGGACCCTCTGGCTACACCTTC,CASSRGPSGYTF
16,TRBJ1-6,few,TRBD1,TRBV5-1,TGCGCCAGCAGCTACGGACCAGGGGGCCGGGATTCACCCCTCCACTTT,CASSYGPGGRDSPLHF
14,TRBJ1-2,.,.,TRBV2,TGTGCCAGCAGTGGGGCCCTCTCCATTTATGGCTACACCTTC,CASSGALSIYGYTF
15,TRBJ2-7,.,.,TRBV11-3,TGTGCCAGCAGCTTGTATAACAGGGTACCCTACGAGCAGTACTTC,CASSLYNRVPYEQYF
16,TRBJ2-5,few,.,TRBV5-1,TGCGCCAGCAGCTTGGGCAGACAGCGCGACCAAGAGACCCAGTACTTC,CASSLGRQRDQETQYF
15,TRBJ1-2,many,.,TRBV4-1,TGCGCCAGCAGCCAAAGGACAGTTAAAGACTATGGCTACACCTTC,CASSQRTVKDYGYTF
14,TRBJ1-4,many,.,TRBV7-2,TGTGCCAGCAGCTTAAGAGCATCAGGGGAAAAACTGTTTTTT,CASSLRASGEKLFF
14,TRBJ1-1,many,.,TRBV4-1,TGCGCCAGCAGCCAAGGATTCGTGGGGACTGAAGCTTTCTTT,CASSQGFVGTEAFF
16,TRBJ1-6,many,.,TRBV12-3/TRBV12-4,TGTGCCAGCAGTCAACAGGGAGGTTCCTATAATTCACCCCTCCACTTT,CASSQQGGSYNSPLHF
12,TRBJ2-1,many,.,TRBV3-1,TGTGCCAGCAGCCAAGTTCCGGATGAGCAGTTCTTC,CASSQVPDEQFF
16,TRBJ1-3,few,.,TRBV7-6,TGTGCCAGCAGCCCGCCGCCAGCAGACTCTGGAAACACCATATATTTT,CASSPPPADSGNTIYF
12,TRBJ1-2,few,TRBD1,TRBV6-1,TGTGCCAGCAGACAGGACAGGAGCGGCTACACCTTC,CASRQDRSGYTF